Here is one T cell receptor (beta chain) with its context. Its antigen target is currently unknown. No qualities accompany the bases; no much larger clone lies one base away. This sample is drawn from a study of beta chain features in type 1 diabetes listed by TCRdb under 2018. Some background on the complete study: Mean age, gender distribution, total cell number and subset yield did not differ between patients and healthy donors. Naive and central memory subsets were obtained from all 30 or so donors, but regulatory and stem cell-like memory subsets were isolated from only 8 patients and about eight healthy donors. A total of some 100,000,000 sorted cells were examined across all samples, and the number of cells per subset was strongly correlated with RNA yield. In the study, recently diagnosed type 1 diabetes patients and matched healthy donors were compared on the TCRB repertoires of their sorted circulating CD4+ T cell subsets. What the work shows at the level of the full study, not this receptor alone: Naive, central memory and regulatory TCRB repertoires appeared to be more alike among patients than among healthy donors. Because cDNA was sequenced instead of genomic DNA, activated cells with high expression could be over-represented, although the groups did not differ in activation or CD3 levels. Shorter templates might be favored by PCR, yet because patient and control samples were amplified and corrected together, any such skew would affect both groups equally. A moderate but significant shortening of TCRB CDR3 length was observed in type 1 diabetes patients in all four CD4+ subsets. HLA sub-analyses involved small numbers of individuals, so any influence of HLA type on TCRB rearrangement remained unresolved. At VDJ recombination sites, type 1 diabetes patients had fewer insertions and more deleted nucleotides, which implies abnormalities in thymic rearrangement.

From the cysteine up to the phenylalanine, the CDR3 has a length of 15 residues. This entry keeps only the CDR3 DNA: 45 bases, framed from base 1. The germline V gene encodes CDR1 MNHEY and CDR2 SVGAGI. V lost 6 bases and J lost 4 bases; the stretch between them is 13 bases long. The entire amount of isolated RNA was reverse transcribed using the High Capacity cDNA Reverse Transcription Kit, so the sequenced TCRB transcripts were expressed ones. Naive, central memory and regulatory T cell samples underwent deep immunoSEQ sequencing, averaging around 3.6 million total reads per sample. After sorted cells were lysed in RLT buffer, RNA was extracted with DNase-treated RNeasy Micro or Mini kits, with the choice depending on cell number. To prevent cross-contamination, every cell subset was processed on its own, while patient and healthy donor samples were processed together. The immunoSEQ multiplex PCR was used to amplify TCRB sequences from cDNA, yielding 87-bp fragments that span the CDR3 region. The amplicons were sequenced using the Illumina HiSeq platform. The original methods were these. PCR bias was computationally corrected using synthetic template baselines, reads within Hamming distance 2 were collapsed, and singletons that could not be merged were discarded. By aligning reads against IMGT, V, D and J genes, CDR3 length, and insertions or deletions at six rearrangement sites were assigned. Within each subset, clonotype counts were normalized to sorted cell number, and only after that were true diversity and Gini coefficients computed with the tcR R package. The overlap coefficient, calculated on TCRB nucleotide sequences, was used to measure repertoire sharing. Out-of-frame TCRB sequences from naive cells were analyzed as a proxy for the pre-selection repertoire. TCRdb limited this immuneACCESS table to in-frame rearrangements with V and J called. A share of clones is missing; checked studies link under half to unresolved V genes, and the rest is unexplained. D and trimming were read from the DNA, whereas the V and J calls and clone size are those reported in that table. The sample profile shows about 640,000 clones; around 12% of them were found once. The ten largest make up around 0.12% of the sample.

Each donor gave one peripheral blood draw, roughly 120 mL on average, collected into heparinised tubes. Naive, central memory, regulatory and stem cell-like memory CD4+ T cells were sorted on a BD FACSAria II using a panel including CD45RO, CCR7, CD25, CD127, CD95 and CD27. Purity was above 98% for every sorted population. Right away, PBMCs were isolated by Lymphoprep density gradient centrifugation and were stained directly, with no culture step. Samples were stained and sorted in pairs, with one healthy donor and one patient per experiment, so that batch effects were minimized. This TCR was recovered from a man aged 25 to 45 with type 1 diabetes. The chain uses TRBV6-5 and TRBJ2-6; a tentative D call is TRBD2 (6 bases match). Sequenced material: naive CD4+ T cells from blood. What the cell subset or site label conveys for this sample: true naive CD4+ T cells. CDR3 protein: CASSTEGSGANVLTF. The nucleotide sequence is TGTGCCAGCAGCACGGAGGGGTCCGGGGCCAACGTCCTGACTTTC.